These 21 T cell receptor beta chains originate from one sample sequenced in a study of blood T cell repertoires in COVID-19. This table comes from immunoSEQ multiplex PCR, and its TCRdb copy is limited to in-frame clones, with some not included. The table lists more than 140,000 clones, approximately 80% of them singletons, with 1.6% in the top ten. Sequencing was carried out using peripheral blood. These receptors were collected from a human donor in a cohort sampled during active COVID-19.

The rearrangement links TRBV7-9 to TRBJ2-5; tentatively, D is TRBD1 (6 bases). The CDR3 is 13 residues long. Between the trimmed V and J ends, which lost 3 bases and 3 bases, there was a span of 8 bases. CDR1 and CDR2 from the germline V gene are SEHNR and FQNEAQ (reference sequence). CDR3 amino acids: CASSFSGEETQYF. CDR3 sequence (DNA): TGTGCCAGCAGCTTCTCAGGGGAAGAGACCCAGTACTTC.

The gene calls are TRBV13 and TRBJ1-1; tentatively, D is TRBD1 (6 bases). There are 13 residues in the CDR3. Germline-derived CDR1 and CDR2 are PRHDT and FYEKMQ (reference sequence). V was pared by 6 bases and J by 1 base, with 9 bases between. The CDR3 DNA reads TGTGCCAGCAGGATCAGGGGGAACACTGAAGCTTTCTTT. Its protein is CASRIRGNTEAFF.

This rearrangement joins TRBV7-2 to TRBJ2-7, with 10 positions matching TRBD2. Germline CDR1 is SGHTA and CDR2 is FQGNSA. The CDR3 covers 14 residues. The junction had 4 bases not matched to a gene; V was cut back by 7 bases and J by 1 base. In DNA, the CDR3 is TGTGCCAGCACCCGGACTAGCGGTTCCTACGAGCAGTACTTC. Protein: CASTRTSGSYEQYF.

The gene calls are TRBV6-5 and TRBJ1-5, with D unresolved. The CDR3 extends over 14 amino acids. Germline V lookup: CDR1 MNHEY, CDR2 SVGAGI. V was shortened by 3 bases and J by 7 bases, with 13 bases between the two germline ends. CDR3 DNA sequence: TGTGCCAGCAGTTATGGCCGGGGAACACAGCCCCAGCATTTT. This gives the protein CASSYGRGTQPQHF.

This chain links TRBV5-6 with TRBJ1-1, with 9 bases identical to TRBD1. Germline V gene sequence: CDR1 SGHDT, CDR2 YYEEEE. Trimming took 2 bases from V and 7 from J; bases not matched to a gene: 6. This CDR3 region has 14 residues. This CDR3 reads CASSLTGGGNEAFF. The CDR3 DNA is TGTGCCAGCAGCTTAACAGGGGGCGGTAATGAAGCTTTCTTT.

This clone was found a few times. The V and J genes are TRBV5-4 and TRBJ1-2; D may be TRBD1 (5 bases). Germline V gives CDR1 SGHNT, CDR2 YYREEE (reference sequence). CDR3 size: 14 residues. V lost 1 base, J lost 7 bases, and 14 bases lay in between. The CDR3 DNA is TGTGCCAGCAGCTTGCCCGGGGGGGATGGTGGCTACACCTTC. Translation: CASSLPGGDGGYTF.

The genes are TRBV2 and TRBJ1-4, with D maybe TRBD1 (6 bases). The V end was cut by 4 bases, the J end by 8 bases, with 17 bases between. This CDR3 contains 15 residues. CDR1 SNHLY and CDR2 FYNNEI come from the germline V gene. CDR3 region: CASSAWWGRGEKLFF. Here the CDR3 DNA reads TGTGCCAGCAGTGCGTGGTGGGGGCGAGGAGAAAAACTGTTTTTT.

The gene calls are TRBV21-1 and TRBJ2-3; the table's D gene call, TRBD2, was not cross checked with the DNA. TRBV21-1 is marked as a pseudogene. The CDR3 sequence is 19 residues long. CDR3 DNA: TGTGCCAGCAGCAAATTCTACTCTCTAGGTCGAGCCTTCACAGATACGCAGTATTTT. Its translation is CASSKFYSLGRAFTDTQYF.

The J gene is TRBJ2-1, the V gene TRBV19, with 12 bases matching TRBD2. Germline trimming cut 6 bases from V and 4 bases from J; bases unmatched to any gene: 7. Germline V CDR1 and CDR2: LNHDA, SQIVND (reference sequence). The CDR3 consists of 16 residues. CDR3 sequence: CASSSLAGGWYNEQFF. The CDR3 DNA is TGTGCCAGTAGCTCCCTAGCGGGAGGGTGGTACAATGAGCAGTTCTTC.

This clone came up once. The genes are TRBV5-1 and TRBJ2-5; TRBD1 might be the D (6 bases). V lost 0 bases, J lost 7 bases, and 13 bases lay in between. The CDR3 is 14 residues long. The germline V gene has CDR1 SGHRS and CDR2 YFSETQ. The CDR3 loop is CASSLVPGDGTQYF. The CDR3 nucleotides are TGCGCCAGCAGCTTGGTTCCAGGGGACGGGACCCAGTACTTC.

This chain connects TRBV27 to TRBJ2-5; possible D gene TRBD1, 5 bases. The CDR3 is 15 residues long. The germline V and J ends were trimmed by 8 bases and 4 bases, with 20 bases remaining between them. Per germline, CDR1 MNHEY and CDR2 SMNVEV (reference sequence). CDR3 sequence (DNA): TGTGCCAGCGCCCTGGGGCTAGTCGGGCCAGAGACCCAGTACTTC. It encodes CASALGLVGPETQYF.

The rearrangement uses TRBV7-9 and TRBJ2-7, with D tentatively TRBD2 (6 bases). Germline CDR1 and CDR2: SEHNR and FQNEAQ (reference sequence). The CDR3 has 15 residues. The V end was cut by 4 bases, the J end by 1 base, with 14 bases between. The CDR3 region is CASSSSAGPSYEQYF. The CDR3 bases are TGTGCCAGCAGCTCGAGCGCGGGACCTTCCTACGAGCAGTACTTC. The full variable domain, with the rest looked up from reference TRBV7-9 and TRBJ2-7, is DTGVSQNPRHKITKRGQNVTFRCDPISEHNRLYWYRQTLGQGPEFLTYFQNEAQLEKSRLLSDRFSAERPKGSFSTLEIQRTEQGDSAMYLCASSSSAGPSYEQYFGPGTRLTVT.

This clone has just a few counts. The chain joins TRBV30 to TRBJ1-4; 9 positions match TRBD1. V lost 1 base, J lost 1 base, and 4 bases stayed unmatched. CDR1 is GTSNPN, CDR2 SVGIG, per germline (reference sequence). The CDR3 covers 16 residues. CDR3 bases: TGTGCCTGGAGTGCCGGACAGGGGCGAACTAATGAAAAACTGTTTTTT. Translating it yields CAWSAGQGRTNEKLFF.

The rearrangement joins TRBV4-2 to TRBJ1-4; 9 bases line up with TRBD1. V lost 5 bases and J lost 0; bases outside the gene matches: 10. The CDR3 is 18 amino acids. Per germline, CDR1 LGHNA and CDR2 YNFKEQ. In nucleotides, the CDR3 is TGTGCCAGCAGCGGGCAGGGACAGGGATCCACAACTAATGAAAAACTGTTTTTT. It specifies CASSGQGQGSTTNEKLFF.

This rearrangement joins TRBV21-1 to TRBJ2-7; no DNA check was done on the table's D call, TRBD1. TRBV21-1 is termed a pseudogene. This CDR3 contains 16 residues. As DNA, the CDR3 is TGTGCCAGGACTCCAACCCGGGACAGGGGGTACTACGAGCAGTACTTC. Protein sequence: CARTPTRDRGYYEQYF.

The chain carries TRBV12-3 or TRBV12-4 and TRBJ1-2, with 8 nucleotides matching TRBD1. Trimming took 3 bases from V and 12 from J; bases not matched to a gene: 6. The CDR3 runs to 12 residues. In DNA form, the CDR3 reads TGTGCCAGCAGTTTCCGGACAGGGAAGGACACCTTC. This translates into CASSFRTGKDTF.

The chain joins TRBV19 to TRBJ2-1; 8 positions match TRBD2. The CDR3 contains 15 residues. The trim removed 6 bases at V and 1 base at J, leaving 5 bases unmatched. Germline CDR1 LNHDA, CDR2 SQIVND (reference sequence). CDR3 region: CASSVIAGSYNEQFF. CDR3 nucleotide sequence: TGTGCCAGTAGCGTAATAGCGGGGTCCTACAATGAGCAGTTCTTC.

This clone was observed once. The chain employs TRBV9 and TRBJ1-1, with 7 bases identical to TRBD1. CDR1 and CDR2 (germline): SGDLS, YYNGEE. The CDR3 sequence is 16 residues long. V was clipped by 4 bases and J by 1 base; unmatched bases: 10. The CDR3 DNA follows: TGTGCCAGCAGCCCCCGGGACAGCCGAGAGAACACTGAAGCTTTCTTT. Protein sequence: CASSPRDSRENTEAFF.

The chain has TRBV16 and TRBJ1-2, with TRBD1 matching over 7 bases. Losses at the gene ends were 7 bases for V and 6 bases for J; bases not matched to a gene: 20. The CDR3 is 17 amino acids. The germline V gene has CDR1 KGHSY and CDR2 FQNENV. CDR3 sequence reads: CASTPRSTGTAMNGYTF. The CDR3 DNA reads TGTGCCAGCACCCCGAGAAGTACCGGGACAGCGATGAATGGCTACACCTTC. Complete variable domain (other parts from reference TRBV16 and TRBJ1-2): GEEVAQTPKHLVRGEGQKAKLYCAPIKGHSYVFWYQQVLKNEFKFLISFQNENVFDETGMPKERFSAKCLPNSPCSLEIQATKLEDSAVYFCASTPRSTGTAMNGYTFGSGTRLTVV.

The V and J genes are TRBV27 and TRBJ1-6; 9 bases agree with TRBD1. Trimming at V came to 3 bases and at J to 9 bases, leaving 12 bases not matched to a gene. The CDR3 spans 17 residues. Germline V lookup: CDR1 MNHEY, CDR2 SMNVEV (reference sequence). The chain's CDR3 is CASSFVPVGQGSSPLHF. CDR3 bases: TGTGCCAGCAGTTTTGTCCCCGTTGGACAGGGGAGTTCACCCCTCCACTTT.

The chain combines TRBV5-5 with TRBJ1-4; 11 bases are shared with TRBD1. This CDR3 comprises 18 residues. Germline V gene data show CDR1 as SGHKS and CDR2 as YYEKEE (reference sequence). V shed 4 bases, J shed 10 bases, and the junction held 18 bases outside the gene matches. The CDR3 nucleotides are TGTGCCAGCAGCCCCGGACAGGGGGCTGCTTCTGCGCGTTCAAAACTGTTTTTT. This translates into CASSPGQGAASARSKLFF.